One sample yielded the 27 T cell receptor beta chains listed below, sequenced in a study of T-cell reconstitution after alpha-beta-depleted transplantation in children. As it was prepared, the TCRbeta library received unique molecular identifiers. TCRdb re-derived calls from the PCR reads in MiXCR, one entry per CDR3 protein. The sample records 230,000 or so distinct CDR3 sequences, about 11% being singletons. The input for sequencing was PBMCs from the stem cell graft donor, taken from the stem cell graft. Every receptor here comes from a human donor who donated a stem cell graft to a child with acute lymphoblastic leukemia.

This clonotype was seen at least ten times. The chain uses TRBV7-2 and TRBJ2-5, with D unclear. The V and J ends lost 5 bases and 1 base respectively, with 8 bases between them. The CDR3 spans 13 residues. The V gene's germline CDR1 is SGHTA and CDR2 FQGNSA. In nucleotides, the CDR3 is TGTGCCAGCAGCCCTCCGGTCCAAGAGACCCAGTACTTC. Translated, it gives CASSPPVQETQYF.

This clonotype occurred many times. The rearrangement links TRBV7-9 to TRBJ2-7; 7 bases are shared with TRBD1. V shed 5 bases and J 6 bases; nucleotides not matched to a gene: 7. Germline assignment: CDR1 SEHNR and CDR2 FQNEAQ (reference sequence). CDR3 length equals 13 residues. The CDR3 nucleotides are TGTGCCAGCAGCCTAGGGGCAGGGGGCGAGCAGTACTTC. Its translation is CASSLGAGGEQYF.

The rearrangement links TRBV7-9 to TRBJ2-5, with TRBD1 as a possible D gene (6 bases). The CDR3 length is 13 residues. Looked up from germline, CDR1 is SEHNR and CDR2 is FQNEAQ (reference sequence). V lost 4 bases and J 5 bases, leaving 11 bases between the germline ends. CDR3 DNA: TGTGCCAGCAGCTATACAGGGTCGGAGACCCAGTACTTC. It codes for CASSYTGSETQYF.

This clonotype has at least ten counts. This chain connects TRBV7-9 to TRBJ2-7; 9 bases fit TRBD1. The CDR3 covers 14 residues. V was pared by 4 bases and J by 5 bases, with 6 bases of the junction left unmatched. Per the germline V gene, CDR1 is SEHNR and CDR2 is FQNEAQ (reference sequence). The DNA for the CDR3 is TGTGCCAGCAGCTCGGGACAGGGTTACGACGAGCAGTACTTC. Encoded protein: CASSSGQGYDEQYF.

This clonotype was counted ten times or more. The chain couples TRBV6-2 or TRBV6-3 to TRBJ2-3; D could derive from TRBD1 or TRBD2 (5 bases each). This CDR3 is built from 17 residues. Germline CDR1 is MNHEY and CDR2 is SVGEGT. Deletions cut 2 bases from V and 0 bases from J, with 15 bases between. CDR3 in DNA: TGTGCCAGCAGTTACGAGGGGCTAGAGGGAAGCACAGATACGCAGTATTTT. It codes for CASSYEGLEGSTDTQYF.

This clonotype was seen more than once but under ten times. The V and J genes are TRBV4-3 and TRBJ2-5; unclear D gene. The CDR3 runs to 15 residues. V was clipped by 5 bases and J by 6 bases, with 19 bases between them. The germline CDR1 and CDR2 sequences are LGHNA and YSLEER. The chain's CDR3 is CASSKGRPIEKTQYF. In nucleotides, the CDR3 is TGCGCCAGCAGCAAAGGTCGGCCGATAGAAAAGACCCAGTACTTC.

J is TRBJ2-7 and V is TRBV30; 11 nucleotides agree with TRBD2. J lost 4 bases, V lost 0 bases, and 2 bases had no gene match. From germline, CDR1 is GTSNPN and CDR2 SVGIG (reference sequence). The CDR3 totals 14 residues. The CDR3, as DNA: TGTGCCTGGAGTGTACTAGCGGGAGCGTACGAGCAGTACTTC. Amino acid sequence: CAWSVLAGAYEQYF.

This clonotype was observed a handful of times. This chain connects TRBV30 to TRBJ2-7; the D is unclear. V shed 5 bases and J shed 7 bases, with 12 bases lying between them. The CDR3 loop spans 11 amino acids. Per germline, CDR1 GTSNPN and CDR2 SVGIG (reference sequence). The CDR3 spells CAWALKREQYF. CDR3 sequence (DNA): TGTGCCTGGGCCCTCAAGAGGGAGCAGTACTTC.

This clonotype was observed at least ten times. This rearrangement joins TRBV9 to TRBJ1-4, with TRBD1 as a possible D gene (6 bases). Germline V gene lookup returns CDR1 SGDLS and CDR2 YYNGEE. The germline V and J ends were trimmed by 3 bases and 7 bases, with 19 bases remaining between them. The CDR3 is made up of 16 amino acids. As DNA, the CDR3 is TGTGCCAGCAGCGCGTGGACAGCTACAAAGGGTGAAAAACTGTTTTTT. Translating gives CASSAWTATKGEKLFF.

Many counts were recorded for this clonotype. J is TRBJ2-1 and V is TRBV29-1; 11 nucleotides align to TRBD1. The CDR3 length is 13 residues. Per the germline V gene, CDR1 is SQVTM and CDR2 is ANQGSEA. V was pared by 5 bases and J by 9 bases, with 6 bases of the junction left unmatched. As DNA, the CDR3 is TGCAGCGTTCGGGACAGGGGGGTAGTTGAGCAGTTCTTC. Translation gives CSVRDRGVVEQFF.

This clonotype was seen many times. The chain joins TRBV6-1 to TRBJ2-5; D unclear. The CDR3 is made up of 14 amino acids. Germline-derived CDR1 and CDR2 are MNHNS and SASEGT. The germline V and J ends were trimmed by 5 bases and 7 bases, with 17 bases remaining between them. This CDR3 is CASSPGGFKGTQYF. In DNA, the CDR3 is TGTGCCAGCAGTCCAGGTGGATTTAAGGGGACCCAGTACTTC.

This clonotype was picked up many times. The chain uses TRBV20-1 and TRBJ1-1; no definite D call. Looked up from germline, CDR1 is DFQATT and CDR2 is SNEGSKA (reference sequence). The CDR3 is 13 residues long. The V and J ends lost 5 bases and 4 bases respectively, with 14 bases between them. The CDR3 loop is CSASYRRGTEAFF. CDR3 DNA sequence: TGCAGTGCTTCCTACCGCCGGGGCACTGAAGCTTTCTTT.

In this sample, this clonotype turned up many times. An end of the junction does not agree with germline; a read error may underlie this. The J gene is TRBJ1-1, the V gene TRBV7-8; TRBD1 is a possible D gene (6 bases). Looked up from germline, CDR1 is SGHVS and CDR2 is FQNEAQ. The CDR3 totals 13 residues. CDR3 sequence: CASSLAMGADAFF. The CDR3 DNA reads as TGTGCCAGCAGCTTAGCGATGGGGGCTGATGCTTTCTTT.

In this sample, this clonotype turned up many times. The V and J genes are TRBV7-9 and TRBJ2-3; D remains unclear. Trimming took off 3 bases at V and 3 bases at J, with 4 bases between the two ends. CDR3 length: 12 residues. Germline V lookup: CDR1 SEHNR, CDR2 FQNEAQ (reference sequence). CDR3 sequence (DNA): TGTGCCAGCAGCTTTCAGACAGATACGCAGTATTTT. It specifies CASSFQTDTQYF.

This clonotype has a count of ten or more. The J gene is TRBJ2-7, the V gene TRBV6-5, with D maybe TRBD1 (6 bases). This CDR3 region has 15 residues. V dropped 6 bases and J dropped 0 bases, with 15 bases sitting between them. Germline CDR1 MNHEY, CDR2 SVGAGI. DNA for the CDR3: TGTGCCAGCAGCCGACAGGCGTTGAGCTCCTACGAGCAGTACTTC. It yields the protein CASSRQALSSYEQYF.

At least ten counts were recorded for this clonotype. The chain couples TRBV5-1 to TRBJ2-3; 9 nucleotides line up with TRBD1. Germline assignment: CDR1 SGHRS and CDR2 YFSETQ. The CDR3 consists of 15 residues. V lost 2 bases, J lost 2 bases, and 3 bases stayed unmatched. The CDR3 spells CASSFGTGSTDTQYF. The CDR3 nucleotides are TGCGCCAGCAGCTTCGGGACAGGGTCCACAGATACGCAGTATTTT. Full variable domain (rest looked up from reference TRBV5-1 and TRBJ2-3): KAGVTQTPRYLIKTRGQQVTLSCSPISGHRSVSWYQQTPGQGLQFLFEYFSETQRNKGNFPGRFSGRQFSNSRSEMNVSTLELGDSALYLCASSFGTGSTDTQYFGPGTRLTVL.

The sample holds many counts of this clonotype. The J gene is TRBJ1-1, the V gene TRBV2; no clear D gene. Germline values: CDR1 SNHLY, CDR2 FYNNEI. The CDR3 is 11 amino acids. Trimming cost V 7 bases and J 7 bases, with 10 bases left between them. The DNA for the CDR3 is TGTGCCAGCATGAGGGAGATTGAAGCTTTCTTT. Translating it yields CASMREIEAFF. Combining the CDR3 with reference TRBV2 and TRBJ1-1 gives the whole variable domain EPEVTQTPSHQVTQMGQEVILRCVPISNHLYFYWYRQILGQKVEFLVSFYNNEISEKSEIFDDQFSVERPDGSNFTLKIRSTKLEDSAMYFCASMREIEAFFGQGTRLTVV.

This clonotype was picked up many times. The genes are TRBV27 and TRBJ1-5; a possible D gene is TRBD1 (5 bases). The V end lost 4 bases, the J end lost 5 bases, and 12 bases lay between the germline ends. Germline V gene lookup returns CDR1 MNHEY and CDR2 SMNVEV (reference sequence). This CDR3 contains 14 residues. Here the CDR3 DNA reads TGTGCCAGCAGTTCGTTAGGGGAGGATCAGCCCCAGCATTTT. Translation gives CASSSLGEDQPQHF.

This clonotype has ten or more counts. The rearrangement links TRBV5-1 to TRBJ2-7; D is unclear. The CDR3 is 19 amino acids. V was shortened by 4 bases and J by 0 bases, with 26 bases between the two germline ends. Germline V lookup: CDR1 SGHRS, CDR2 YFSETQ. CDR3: CASSPIVKSGRLNSYEQYF. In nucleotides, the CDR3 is TGCGCCAGCAGCCCCATTGTCAAGTCCGGACGGCTAAACTCCTACGAGCAGTACTTC.

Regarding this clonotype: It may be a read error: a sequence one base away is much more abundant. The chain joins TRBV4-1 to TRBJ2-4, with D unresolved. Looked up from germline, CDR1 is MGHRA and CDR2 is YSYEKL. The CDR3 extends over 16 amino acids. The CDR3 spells CVSSQDPSQTSNIQYF. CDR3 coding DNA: TGCGTCAGCAGCCAAGATCCTTCTCAAACCTCCAACATTCAGTACTTC.

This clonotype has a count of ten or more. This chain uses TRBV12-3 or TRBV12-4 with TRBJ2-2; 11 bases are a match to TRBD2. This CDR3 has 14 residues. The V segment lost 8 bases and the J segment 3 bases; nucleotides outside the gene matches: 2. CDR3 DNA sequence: TGTGCCAGCCATAGCGGGGGGGACACCGGGGAGCTGTTTTTT. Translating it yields CASHSGGDTGELFF.

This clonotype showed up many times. The CDR3 spells CASSQVWASGEKLFF. DNA of the CDR3: TGCGCCAGCAGCCAAGTCTGGGCATCGGGTGAAAAACTGTTTTTT. The V and J genes are TRBV4-3 and TRBJ1-4; the D is unclear. The V gene's germline CDR1 is LGHNA and CDR2 YSLEER. The CDR3 has 15 amino acids. V lost 1 base, J lost 7 bases, and 13 bases lay in between.

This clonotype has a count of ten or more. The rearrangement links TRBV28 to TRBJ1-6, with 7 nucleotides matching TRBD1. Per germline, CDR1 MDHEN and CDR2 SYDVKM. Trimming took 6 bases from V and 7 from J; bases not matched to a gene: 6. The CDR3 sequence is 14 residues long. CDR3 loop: CASSQDRWNSPLHF. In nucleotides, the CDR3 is TGTGCCAGCAGCCAGGACAGGTGGAATTCACCCCTCCACTTT.

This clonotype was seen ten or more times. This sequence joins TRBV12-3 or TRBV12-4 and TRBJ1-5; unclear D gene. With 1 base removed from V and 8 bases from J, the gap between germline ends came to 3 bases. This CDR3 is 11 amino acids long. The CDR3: CASSLGEPQHF. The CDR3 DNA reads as TGTGCCAGCAGTTTAGGTGAGCCCCAGCATTTT.

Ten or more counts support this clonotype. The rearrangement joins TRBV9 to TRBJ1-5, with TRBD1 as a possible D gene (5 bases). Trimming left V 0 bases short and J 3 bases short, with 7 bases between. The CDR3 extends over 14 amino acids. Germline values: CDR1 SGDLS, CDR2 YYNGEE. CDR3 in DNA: TGTGCCAGCAGCGTAGATGGGGCCAATCAGCCCCAGCATTTT. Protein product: CASSVDGANQPQHF.

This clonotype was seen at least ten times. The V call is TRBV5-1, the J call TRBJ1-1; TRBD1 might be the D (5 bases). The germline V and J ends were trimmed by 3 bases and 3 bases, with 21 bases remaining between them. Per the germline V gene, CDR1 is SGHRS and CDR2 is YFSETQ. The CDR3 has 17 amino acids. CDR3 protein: CASSSRSPQGRYTEAFF. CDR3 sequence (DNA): TGCGCCAGCAGCTCCAGAAGTCCCCAGGGACGGTACACTGAAGCTTTCTTT.

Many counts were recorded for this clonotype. The DNA of the CDR3 is TGTGCCAGCAGGGACGGACAGGGAAGGGGCAATCAGCCCCAGCATTTT. Translation: CASRDGQGRGNQPQHF. The J gene is TRBJ1-5, the V gene TRBV6-1, with TRBD1 matching over 8 bases. The CDR3 has 16 amino acids. CDR1 and CDR2 (germline): MNHNS, SASEGT. With V trimmed by 6 bases and J by 2 bases, 9 bases remained unmatched.